The clone carrying this T cell receptor (beta chain) came up a few times. Antigen: not known. The sample originates from a study of T cells after yellow fever vaccination. V lost 2 bases and J lost 1, with 12 bases in between. Germline CDR1 and CDR2: SGHNT and YYREEE (reference sequence). This CDR3 has 15 residues. Regarding the study as a whole: Contamination by abundant bulk-population clonotypes could be present in FACS-sorted repertoires. Among primary-vaccination clones, most reappeared after the booster, at almost 98% for CD4 and 88% for CD8. Clonotype sharing between CD4 and CD8 compartments was small.

TCRdb recomputed calls from the 5' RACE reads with MiXCR, one row per CDR3 protein. The sample shows 450,000 to 600,000 distinct CDR3 sequences, around 16% of them seen only once. The sequenced sample was PBMCs, obtained about 5 days after the first yellow fever vaccination. The rearrangement uses TRBV5-4 and TRBJ2-5; no clear D gene. This clonotype was sampled from a man between 18 and 29 years old who received the YFV17D yellow fever vaccine. In nucleotides, the CDR3 is TGTGCCAGCAGCTTCACAAGCCGCCCCCAAGAGACCCAGTACTTC. Translation gives CASSFTSRPQETQYF.